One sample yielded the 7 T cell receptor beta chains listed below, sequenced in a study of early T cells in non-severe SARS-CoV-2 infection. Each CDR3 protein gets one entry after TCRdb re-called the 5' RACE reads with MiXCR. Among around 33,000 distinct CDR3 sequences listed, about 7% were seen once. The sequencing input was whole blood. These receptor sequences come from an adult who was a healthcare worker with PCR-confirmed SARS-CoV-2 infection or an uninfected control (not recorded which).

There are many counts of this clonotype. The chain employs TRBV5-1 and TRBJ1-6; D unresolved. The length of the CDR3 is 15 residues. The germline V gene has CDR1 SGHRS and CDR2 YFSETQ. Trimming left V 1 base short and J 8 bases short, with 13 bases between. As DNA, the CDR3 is TGCGCCAGCAGCTTGTCGTCAGAATGGGATTCACCCCTCCACTTT. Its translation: CASSLSSEWDSPLHF. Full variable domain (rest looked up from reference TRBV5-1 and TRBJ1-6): KAGVTQTPRYLIKTRGQQVTLSCSPISGHRSVSWYQQTPGQGLQFLFEYFSETQRNKGNFPGRFSGRQFSNSRSEMNVSTLELGDSALYLCASSLSSEWDSPLHFGNGTRLTVT.

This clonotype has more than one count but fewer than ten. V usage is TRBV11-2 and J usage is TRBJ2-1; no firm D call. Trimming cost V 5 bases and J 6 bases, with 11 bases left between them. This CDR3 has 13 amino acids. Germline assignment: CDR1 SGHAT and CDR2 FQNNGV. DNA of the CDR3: TGTGCCAGCAGCCCCGGCTCTGGCAATGAGCAGTTCTTC. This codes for CASSPGSGNEQFF.

The CDR3 region is CASSFSSDSHEKLFF. CDR3 in DNA: TGTGCCAGCAGCTTCAGTTCGGACAGCCATGAAAAACTGTTTTTT. The chain has TRBV11-2 and TRBJ1-4; maybe TRBD1 (6 bases). Per the germline V gene, CDR1 is SGHAT and CDR2 is FQNNGV. This CDR3 is built from 15 residues. Between the trimmed V and J ends, which lost 3 bases and 6 bases, there was a span of 14 bases.

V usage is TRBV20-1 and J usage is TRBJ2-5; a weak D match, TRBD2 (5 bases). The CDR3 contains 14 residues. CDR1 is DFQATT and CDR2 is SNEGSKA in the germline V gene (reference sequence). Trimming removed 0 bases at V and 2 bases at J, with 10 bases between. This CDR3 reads CSARDGEPQETQYF. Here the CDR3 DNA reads TGCAGTGCTAGAGATGGGGAGCCTCAAGAGACCCAGTACTTC.

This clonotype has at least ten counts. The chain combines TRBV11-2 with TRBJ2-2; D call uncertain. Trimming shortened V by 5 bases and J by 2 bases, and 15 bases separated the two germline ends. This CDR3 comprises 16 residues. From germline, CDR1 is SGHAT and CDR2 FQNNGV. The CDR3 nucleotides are TGTGCCAGCAGCCCGAGGTGGCTGATTAACACCGGGGAGCTGTTTTTT. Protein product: CASSPRWLINTGELFF.

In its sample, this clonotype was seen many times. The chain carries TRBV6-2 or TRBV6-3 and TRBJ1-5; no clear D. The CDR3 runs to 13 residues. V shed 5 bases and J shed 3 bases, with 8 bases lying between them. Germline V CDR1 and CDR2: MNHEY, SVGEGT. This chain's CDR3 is CASSRSFNQPQHF. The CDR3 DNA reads TGTGCCAGCAGTAGGTCTTTCAATCAGCCCCAGCATTTT.

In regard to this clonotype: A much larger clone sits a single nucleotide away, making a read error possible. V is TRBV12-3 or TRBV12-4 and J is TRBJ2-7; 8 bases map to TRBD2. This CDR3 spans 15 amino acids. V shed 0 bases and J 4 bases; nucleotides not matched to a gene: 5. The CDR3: CASSLAGLVGYEQYF. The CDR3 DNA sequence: TGTGCCAGCAGTTTAGCGGGACTAGTGGGTTACGAGCAGTACTTC.